The 25 T cell receptor beta chains reported below all come from one sample, sequenced in a study of cytomegalovirus exposure and HLA in healthy donors. Vbeta (60) and Jbeta (13) primers were used in the PCR. The protocol was immunoSEQ multiplex PCR, while the TCRdb copy is restricted to in-frame clones and leaves out a portion. This table lists 95,000 to 150,000 clones. Sequenced: PBMCs. The origin of the receptors is a man aged 18 to 35 in good health and CMV-seronegative.

The chain couples TRBV27 to TRBJ2-5; 12 bases match TRBD2. The CDR3 has 16 amino acids. Germline CDR1 reads MNHEY; CDR2 reads SMNVEV (reference sequence). V shed 5 bases and J 4 bases; nucleotides not matched to a gene: 8. CDR3 nucleotides: TGTGCCAGCAGTCTCAGACTAGCGGGAGTTAGAGAGACCCAGTACTTC. Protein product: CASSLRLAGVRETQYF.

The chain is built from TRBV7-2 and TRBJ2-7, with a possible D match to TRBD2 (6 bases). Trimming shortened V by 2 bases and J by 2 bases, and 13 bases separated the two germline ends. Germline CDR1 SGHTA, CDR2 FQGNSA. The CDR3 covers 15 residues. CDR3 in amino acids: CASSLKAPGAYEQYF. In DNA form, the CDR3 reads TGTGCCAGCAGCTTAAAGGCCCCGGGAGCCTACGAGCAGTACTTC.

The chain is built from TRBV10-1 and TRBJ1-1; TRBD1 is a possible D gene (6 bases). CDR1 is WNHNN, CDR2 SYGVQD, per germline (reference sequence). The V end lost 0 bases, the J end lost 3 bases, and 14 bases lay between the germline ends. The CDR3 is 16 residues long. In DNA form, the CDR3 reads TGCGCCAGCAGTGAGTCGATCCCCCCAGGGGACACTGAAGCTTTCTTT. Its protein is CASSESIPPGDTEAFF.

V and J are TRBV6-6 and TRBJ2-2; 9 bases align to TRBD1. There are 14 residues in the CDR3. Germline values: CDR1 MNHNY, CDR2 SVGAGI (reference sequence). V lost 6 bases to trimming and J lost 5 bases; unmatched junction nucleotides: 4. The CDR3 sequence: CASRGTGQTGELFF. The CDR3 DNA sequence: TGTGCCAGCAGGGGGACAGGGCAAACCGGGGAGCTGTTTTTT.

V usage is TRBV19 and J usage is TRBJ1-6; TRBD1 aligns across 7 bases. Germline V lookup: CDR1 LNHDA, CDR2 SQIVND (reference sequence). The CDR3 has 14 residues. The V gene end was trimmed by 3 bases and the J gene end by 6 bases; junction bases not matched to a gene: 2. The CDR3 DNA follows: TGTGCCAGTAGTATCGGGACAGTTAATTCACCCCTCCACTTT. Its translation is CASSIGTVNSPLHF.

The chain combines TRBV27 with TRBJ2-7, with 8 positions matching TRBD1. Germline CDR1 is MNHEY and CDR2 is SMNVEV (reference sequence). The CDR3 consists of 14 residues. J was trimmed by 3 bases and V by 3 bases; bases with no gene match: 4. The CDR3 region has the DNA TGTGCCAGCAGTTTCGGACAGGGAAGCTACGAGCAGTACTTC. This codes for CASSFGQGSYEQYF.

This sequence joins TRBV10-1 and TRBJ1-3, with D perhaps matching TRBD1 (5 bases). The length of the CDR3 is 12 residues. The germline V gene encodes CDR1 WNHNN and CDR2 SYGVQD (reference sequence). V shed 5 bases and J shed 8 bases, with 10 bases lying between them. For the CDR3, the DNA is TGCGCCAGCAGTCAAGACAGCCACACCATATATTTT. Protein sequence: CASSQDSHTIYF.

This chain uses TRBV30 with TRBJ2-7, with 9 bases that match TRBD1. The CDR3 is 14 residues long. Unmatched junction bases numbered 6, after V lost 2 bases and J lost 4 bases. The germline V gene encodes CDR1 GTSNPN and CDR2 SVGIG (reference sequence). The CDR3 sequence is CAWSMATGGYEQYF. CDR3 coding DNA: TGTGCCTGGAGTATGGCGACAGGGGGATACGAGCAGTACTTC.

V and J are TRBV6-1 and TRBJ1-2; D is possibly TRBD1 (6 bases). This CDR3 is built from 13 residues. The germline gives CDR1 MNHNS, CDR2 SASEGT. Here the CDR3 reads CVGEQGYSYGYTF. CDR3 sequence (DNA): TGTGTAGGGGAACAGGGCTATTCCTATGGCTACACCTTC.

This chain connects TRBV19 to TRBJ2-6; the D is unclear. This CDR3 has 14 amino acids. The ends were cut back, 4 bases at V and 4 bases at J, with 8 bases in the middle. Per germline, CDR1 LNHDA and CDR2 SQIVND (reference sequence). CDR3 in DNA: TGTGCCAGTAGTAGTGCGATGGGGGCCAACGTCCTGACTTTC. Translated: CASSSAMGANVLTF.

This CDR3 reads CASSPNRVQSEKLFF. CDR3 coding DNA: TGTGCCAGCTCTCCGAATAGAGTCCAAAGTGAAAAACTGTTTTTT. The chain uses TRBV18 and TRBJ1-4; D gene uncertain. V was cut by 6 bases and J by 7 bases, with 18 bases left in between. The CDR3 is 15 residues long. CDR1 and CDR2 (germline): KGHSH, LQKENI. The complete variable domain, with remaining parts taken from reference TRBV18 and TRBJ1-4, reads NAGVMQNPRHLVRRRGQEARLRCSPMKGHSHVYWYRQLPEEGLKFMVYLQKENIIDESGMPKERFSAEFPKEGPSILRIQQVVRGDSAAYFCASSPNRVQSEKLFFGSGTQLSVL.

The chain recombines TRBV4-1 with TRBJ2-1, with 9 bases lining up with TRBD2. This CDR3 spans 17 amino acids. J was trimmed by 4 bases and V by 3 bases; bases with no gene match: 10. Germline assignment: CDR1 MGHRA and CDR2 YSYEKL. CDR3 DNA sequence: TGCGCCAGCAGCCAGGGGATGGAGACTAGCGGTTACAATGAGCAGTTCTTC. Translation: CASSQGMETSGYNEQFF.

The chain uses TRBV28 and TRBJ2-2; D remains ambiguous. Germline lookup yields CDR1 MDHEN and CDR2 SYDVKM. V lost 3 bases and J 6 bases, leaving 5 bases between the germline ends. This CDR3 is 12 amino acids long. The CDR3 nucleotides read TGTGCCAGCAGTTTCCGTCCCGGGGAGCTGTTTTTT. Amino acids: CASSFRPGELFF.

The chain carries TRBV10-3 and TRBJ1-1; D remains unclear. Trimming removed 11 bases at V and 3 bases at J, with 19 bases between. Germline V gives CDR1 ENHRY, CDR2 SYGVKD. This CDR3 spans 14 amino acids. This CDR3 is CASRPYDMDTEAFF. The CDR3 DNA sequence: TGTGCCTCCCGTCCCTATGATATGGACACTGAAGCTTTCTTT.

This sequence joins TRBV2 and TRBJ2-7, with 9 bases lining up with TRBD2. V was clipped by 7 bases and J by 1 base; unmatched bases: 14. In germline, CDR1 is SNHLY, CDR2 FYNNEI. The CDR3 is 17 residues long. CDR3 nucleotides: TGTGCCAGCATGGGTGAACGGGCGACTAGCGGATCCTACGAGCAGTACTTC. It codes for CASMGERATSGSYEQYF.

This sequence joins TRBV5-5 and TRBJ2-3; 9 positions agree with TRBD1. CDR3 size: 15 residues. The trim removed 4 bases at V and 5 bases at J, leaving 8 bases unmatched. In germline, CDR1 is SGHKS, CDR2 YYEKEE (reference sequence). The CDR3 loop reads CASSRTGDNIDTQYF. The CDR3, as DNA: TGTGCCAGCAGCCGGACAGGGGATAATATAGATACGCAGTATTTT.

The genes are TRBV7-9 and TRBJ1-4; TRBD1 agrees at 7 bases. CDR1 is SEHNR, CDR2 FQNEAQ, per germline (reference sequence). V trimming: 7 bases; J trimming: 7 bases; junction bases outside the gene matches: 9. This CDR3 is 14 amino acids long. The chain's CDR3 is CASTTEGAGEKLFF. CDR3 DNA sequence: TGTGCCAGCACCACCGAGGGGGCGGGTGAAAAACTGTTTTTT.

The genes are TRBV5-5 and TRBJ2-7; D remains unclear. The germline CDR1 and CDR2 sequences are SGHKS and YYEKEE (reference sequence). Trimming removed 2 bases from V and 2 bases from J, with 11 bases in between. The CDR3 has 14 amino acids. The CDR3 loop is CASSFRRDTYEQYF. CDR3 bases: TGTGCCAGCAGCTTCAGGCGTGACACCTACGAGCAGTACTTC.

The rearrangement links TRBV15 to TRBJ2-4; 9 bases fit TRBD2. The CDR3 is 15 amino acids. V lost 8 bases to trimming and J lost 1 base; unmatched junction nucleotides: 6. Per the germline V gene, CDR1 is LNHNV and CDR2 is YYDKDF (reference sequence). The CDR3 bases are TGTGCCACCGGTAGCGGGAGTTCCGCCAAAAACATTCAGTACTTC. Translating it yields CATGSGSSAKNIQYF.

This rearrangement joins TRBV30 to TRBJ1-5; 9 nucleotides line up with TRBD1. CDR3 size: 14 residues. Germline trimming cut 3 bases from V and 9 bases from J; bases unmatched to any gene: 9. The V gene's germline CDR1 is GTSNPN and CDR2 SVGIG (reference sequence). CDR3 sequence: CAWRGTGSRGPQHF. The CDR3 DNA follows: TGTGCCTGGAGAGGGACAGGGTCACGAGGGCCCCAGCATTTT.

The chain links TRBV4-1 to TRBJ2-3; 8 nucleotides align to TRBD1. The CDR3 has 15 amino acids. The J segment lost 0 bases and the V segment lost 4 bases, leaving 3 bases of the junction unmatched. Germline V gives CDR1 MGHRA, CDR2 YSYEKL. This CDR3 is CASSPRTGSTDTQYF. The DNA for the CDR3 is TGCGCCAGCAGCCCCCGGACAGGGAGCACAGATACGCAGTATTTT.

The V gene is TRBV6-1, the J gene TRBJ1-1; tentative D call: TRBD1 (5 bases). This CDR3 contains 14 residues. Trimming stripped 7 bases from V and 0 bases from J, with 12 bases between. Germline V gene sequence: CDR1 MNHNS, CDR2 SASEGT. The CDR3 DNA reads as TGTGCCAGCAAAGAAACAGGAATGAACACTGAAGCTTTCTTT. It encodes CASKETGMNTEAFF.

The chain combines TRBV25-1 with TRBJ1-6; D uncertain. The length of the CDR3 is 11 residues. Trimming took 2 bases from V and 15 from J, leaving 8 bases between them. CDR1 is MGHDK, CDR2 SYGVNS, per germline. CDR3 sequence (DNA): TGTGCCAGCAGTGAACGGGGATACCTCCACTTT. It yields the protein CASSERGYLHF.

The chain carries TRBV5-4 and TRBJ2-5; 8 bases fit TRBD1. V shed 0 bases and J 2 bases; nucleotides not matched to a gene: 3. The length of the CDR3 is 15 residues. The germline V gene has CDR1 SGHNT and CDR2 YYREEE (reference sequence). Written as DNA, the CDR3 is TGTGCCAGCAGCTTGGCCTACAGGGGGCAAGAGACCCAGTACTTC. Translating gives CASSLAYRGQETQYF.

The V and J genes are TRBV2 and TRBJ2-7; TRBD2 matches at 10 bases. Germline loops: CDR1 SNHLY, CDR2 FYNNEI. This CDR3 has 14 residues. The trim removed 10 bases at V and 6 bases at J, leaving 12 bases unmatched. CDR3 residues: CATRESGRALEQYF. CDR3 nucleotides: TGTGCCACCCGGGAGAGCGGGAGGGCCCTCGAGCAGTACTTC.